Reported below is one TCR beta chain. The antigen remains unidentified. The data originate from a study of cytomegalovirus exposure and HLA in healthy donors. CDR1 SGHTA and CDR2 FQGNSA come from the germline V gene. The CDR3 sequence is 13 residues long. Trimming pared 1 base from V and 8 bases from J, leaving 11 bases between. Study results and caveats: Subsequent analysis showed first-cohort TCR clusters tending to co-occur in approximately 120 validation repertoires.

Clones were sequenced by immunoSEQ multiplex PCR, and TCRdb holds only the in-frame ones, with some missing. The repertoire holds tens of thousands of clones, with roughly 94% as singletons. This TCR was recovered from a woman under 30 in good health and CMV-seropositive. The sample consisted of PBMCs. This chain links TRBV7-2 with TRBJ1-2, with a possible D match to TRBD1 (5 bases). The CDR3 spells CASSLGDWGGYTF. The CDR3 DNA follows: TGTGCCAGCAGCTTAGGGGACTGGGGGGGCTACACCTTC.